This passage covers 27 T cell receptor beta chains from one sample sequenced in a study of a mutant IDH1 vaccine in newly diagnosed glioma. The table came from immunoSEQ multiplex PCR; TCRdb's copy has only in-frame clones and leaves some out. This sample has over 45,000 clones; 80% to 85% occur once, and the top ten carry more than 3%. Regarding time point: week 5, during vaccination. The study gave 300 ug of mutant IDH1 20-mer peptide per vaccine dose, with topical imiquimod. These receptors have no known antigen. Source: PBMCs, taken from a glioma patient whose treatment included an IDH1 peptide vaccine. The source is a man aged 30-40 years with glioma.

This clone turned up a few times. The V call is TRBV7-2, the J call TRBJ1-1, with unresolved D. This CDR3 spans 15 amino acids. Germline loops: CDR1 SGHTA, CDR2 FQGNSA. Trimming took off 1 base at V and 4 bases at J, with 13 bases between the two ends. The CDR3 is CASSLGGGRATEAFF. DNA for the CDR3: TGTGCCAGCAGCTTAGGAGGCGGGAGAGCCACTGAAGCTTTCTTT.

The V call is TRBV21-1, the J call TRBJ2-7; no DNA check was done on the table's D call, TRBD2. TRBV21-1 counts as a pseudogene. CDR3 size: 17 residues. CDR3 in amino acids: CASSKDRAGAFSYEQYF. CDR3 in DNA: TGTGCCAGCAGCAAAGATAGAGCGGGGGCGTTCTCCTACGAGCAGTACTTC.

This chain joins TRBV5-1 and TRBJ1-2; 9 positions match TRBD1. From germline, CDR1 is SGHRS and CDR2 YFSETQ. Unmatched junction bases numbered 4, after V lost 3 bases and J lost 4 bases. The CDR3 has 14 residues. The CDR3 nucleotides are TGCGCCAGCAGCTCGACAGGGGGGAGCTATGGCTACACCTTC. Protein product: CASSSTGGSYGYTF.

The chain is built from TRBV10-1 and TRBJ2-5, with D possibly being TRBD1 or TRBD2 (5 bases each). The end of the DNA is better explained by TRBJ2-7, so the J call may be wrong. This CDR3 comprises 14 residues. Germline assignment: CDR1 WNHNN and CDR2 SYGVQD (reference sequence). CDR3 protein: CASSDKTGPYEQYF. The DNA for the CDR3 is TGCGCCAGCAGCGATAAAACGGGGCCCTACGAGCAGTACTTC.

This chain uses TRBV7-2 with TRBJ1-2; tentatively, D is TRBD1 (5 bases). Germline loops: CDR1 SGHTA, CDR2 FQGNSA. The CDR3 sequence is 12 residues long. V lost 6 bases and J lost 6, with 11 bases in between. The CDR3 coding sequence is TGTGCCAGCAGATCACAGGCCGATGGCTACACCTTC. Translated, it gives CASRSQADGYTF.

The chain's CDR3 is CASSLGGSNYGYTF. The CDR3 nucleotides read TGTGCCAGCAGCCTGGGGGGGTCTAACTATGGCTACACCTTC. V gene TRBV7-2 combines with J gene TRBJ1-2; perhaps TRBD1 as D (5 bases). CDR3 length: 14 amino acids. Trimming shortened V by 5 bases and J by 0 bases, and 10 bases separated the two germline ends. Per germline, CDR1 SGHTA and CDR2 FQGNSA. The entire variable domain, with the rest obtained from reference TRBV7-2 and TRBJ1-2, is as follows: GAGVSQSPSNKVTEKGKDVELRCDPISGHTALYWYRQSLGQGLEFLIYFQGNSAPDKSGLPSDRFSAERTGGSVSTLTIQRTQQEDSAVYLCASSLGGSNYGYTFGSGTRLTVV.

The chain employs TRBV30 and TRBJ1-3; 8 bases align to TRBD1. J gave up 2 bases and V 6 bases, and 3 bases lay outside the gene matches. Germline CDR1 GTSNPN, CDR2 SVGIG (reference sequence). The CDR3 length is 13 residues. The CDR3 nucleotides read TGTGCCTGCGGACAGGGAACTGGAAACACCATATATTTT. This sequence encodes CACGQGTGNTIYF.

This clone was counted between two and nine times. The gene calls are TRBV7-9 and TRBJ2-3; no definite D call. Germline values: CDR1 SEHNR, CDR2 FQNEAQ (reference sequence). This CDR3 comprises 13 residues. V was pared by 5 bases and J by 4 bases, with 10 bases between. CDR3: CASSPKSADTQYF. In nucleotides, the CDR3 is TGTGCCAGCAGCCCAAAGAGTGCAGATACGCAGTATTTT.

This chain joins TRBV6-6 and TRBJ1-3, with a possible D match to TRBD1 (5 bases). The germline gives CDR1 MNHNY, CDR2 SVGAGI (reference sequence). There are 15 residues in the CDR3. The germline V and J ends were trimmed by 2 bases and 11 bases, with 19 bases remaining between them. In nucleotides, the CDR3 is TGTGCCAGCAGTTACCTATCGGGACCTAAGAGGCCCATATATTTT. This sequence encodes CASSYLSGPKRPIYF.

Here the CDR3 reads CSVAEPTRGGINYGYTF. CDR3 in DNA: TGCAGCGTTGCGGAGCCAACTCGTGGCGGAATTAACTATGGCTACACCTTC. The V and J genes are TRBV29-1 and TRBJ1-2, with no clear D. V was cut by 4 bases and J by 1 base, with 22 bases left in between. This CDR3 has 17 residues. Germline CDR1 SQVTM, CDR2 ANQGSEA.

The rearrangement links TRBV6-5 to TRBJ1-3; D ambiguous. The length of the CDR3 is 16 residues. Trimming shortened V by 0 bases and J by 0 bases, and 9 bases separated the two germline ends. Per the germline V gene, CDR1 is MNHEY and CDR2 is SVGAGI. The DNA of the CDR3 is TGTGCCAGCAGTTACTCCGGGAGCCACTCTGGAAACACCATATATTTT. This codes for CASSYSGSHSGNTIYF.

J is TRBJ1-1 and V is TRBV4-1; the match to TRBD1 covers 8 bases. This CDR3 spans 18 amino acids. Germline lookup yields CDR1 MGHRA and CDR2 YSYEKL. With V trimmed by 2 bases and J by 3 bases, 14 bases remained unmatched. The CDR3 DNA is TGCGCCAGCAGCCAACCTAAACCCCAAACAGGGGGGGACACTGAAGCTTTCTTT. Its protein product is CASSQPKPQTGGDTEAFF.

The J gene is TRBJ2-5, the V gene TRBV11-2, with D maybe TRBD1 (7 bases). The V gene's germline CDR1 is SGHAT and CDR2 FQNNGV. The CDR3 loop spans 15 amino acids. The V end lost 2 bases, the J end lost 3 bases, and 13 bases lay between the germline ends. The CDR3 loop is CASSLFRRGEETQYF. The CDR3 DNA is TGTGCCAGCAGCTTATTTCGCAGGGGGGAAGAGACCCAGTACTTC.

The rearrangement uses TRBV19 and TRBJ2-7, with unresolved D. Germline assignment: CDR1 LNHDA and CDR2 SQIVND (reference sequence). This CDR3 is built from 16 residues. Deletions cut 2 bases from V and 0 bases from J, with 14 bases between. The CDR3 reads CASSINALSPSYEQYF. DNA for the CDR3: TGTGCCAGTAGTATAAATGCTTTGTCCCCCTCCTACGAGCAGTACTTC.

With respect to this clone: Other DNA sequences in this specimen translate into the identical CDR3. The chain carries TRBV7-8 and TRBJ1-1, with a weak D call TRBD1 (5 bases). The V end was cut by 5 bases, the J end by 2 bases, with 9 bases between. Germline CDR1 and CDR2: SGHVS and FQNEAQ. This CDR3 has 13 amino acids. Here the CDR3 DNA reads TGTGCCAGCAGCCTTACAGGAAACACTGAAGCTTTCTTT. It codes for CASSLTGNTEAFF.

The chain combines TRBV30 with TRBJ2-5; 12 positions match TRBD2. V trimming: 2 bases; J trimming: 2 bases; junction bases outside the gene matches: 9. The length of the CDR3 is 17 residues. Germline CDR1 is GTSNPN and CDR2 is SVGIG (reference sequence). DNA of the CDR3: TGTGCCTGGAGTTCACTAGCGGGGGGACCCCCACAAGAGACCCAGTACTTC. Encoded protein: CAWSSLAGGPPQETQYF.

Only a few counts were recorded for this clone. The genes are TRBV25-1 and TRBJ1-1; possibly TRBD1 for D (5 bases). The V gene lost 1 base and the J gene lost 0 bases, with 9 bases spanning the gap. Germline CDR1 MGHDK, CDR2 SYGVNS. The CDR3 spans 15 residues. CDR3 in DNA: TGTGCCAGCAGTGAATCGGGGGTTATGAACACTGAAGCTTTCTTT. It yields the protein CASSESGVMNTEAFF.

The V call is TRBV7-9, the J call TRBJ1-2; no definite D call. The germline V and J ends were trimmed by 0 bases and 2 bases, with 4 bases remaining between them. Looked up from germline, CDR1 is SEHNR and CDR2 is FQNEAQ (reference sequence). The CDR3 spans 13 residues. The CDR3 loop is CASSLAKNYGYTF. As DNA, the CDR3 is TGTGCCAGCAGCTTAGCGAAAAACTATGGCTACACCTTC. Filled out from reference TRBV7-9 and TRBJ1-2, the complete variable domain reads DTGVSQNPRHKITKRGQNVTFRCDPISEHNRLYWYRQTLGQGPEFLTYFQNEAQLEKSRLLSDRFSAERPKGSFSTLEIQRTEQGDSAMYLCASSLAKNYGYTFGSGTRLTVV.

This chain uses TRBV19 with TRBJ1-2; no reliable D call. CDR3 size: 16 residues. Germline loops: CDR1 LNHDA, CDR2 SQIVND (reference sequence). V was clipped by 3 bases and J by 7 bases, with 21 bases between them. For the CDR3, the DNA is TGTGCCAGTAGTATTTTTGGGGAGTCGGGTATAGTTGGCTACACCTTC. Translation: CASSIFGESGIVGYTF.

This rearrangement joins TRBV6-1 to TRBJ2-2; unclear D gene. Germline lookup yields CDR1 MNHNS and CDR2 SASEGT. The V gene lost 0 bases and the J gene lost 3 bases, with 8 bases spanning the gap. The length of the CDR3 is 15 residues. DNA of the CDR3: TGTGCCAGCAGTGAAGCGTTTCCCCACACCGGGGAGCTGTTTTTT. It encodes CASSEAFPHTGELFF.

This chain links TRBV9 with TRBJ2-2; D uncertain. There are 12 residues in the CDR3. Germline-derived CDR1 and CDR2 are SGDLS and YYNGEE. Deletions cut 10 bases from V and 0 bases from J, with 7 bases between. The DNA of the CDR3 is TGTGCCTCCCGACCGAACACCGGGGAGCTGTTTTTT. It yields the protein CASRPNTGELFF.

V and J are TRBV7-8 and TRBJ2-6; D unresolved. The CDR3 is 16 amino acids. Germline V gene data show CDR1 as SGHVS and CDR2 as FQNEAQ. Deletions cut 6 bases from V and 1 base from J, with 13 bases between. This CDR3 reads CASSIQSVSGANVLTF. The DNA for the CDR3 is TGTGCCAGCAGTATCCAGTCGGTTTCTGGGGCCAACGTCCTGACTTTC.

The gene calls are TRBV19 and TRBJ1-2, with D unresolved. This CDR3 is built from 12 residues. V was trimmed by 5 bases and J by 2 bases, leaving 6 bases between them. The V gene's germline CDR1 is LNHDA and CDR2 SQIVND (reference sequence). CDR3 sequence (DNA): TGTGCCAGTAGTGGCCAGAACTATGGCTACACCTTC. It yields the protein CASSGQNYGYTF.

A few counts support this clone. This chain joins TRBV18 and TRBJ1-5, with a tentative D call TRBD1 (5 bases). The germline V gene has CDR1 KGHSH and CDR2 LQKENI. This CDR3 comprises 15 residues. With 2 bases removed from V and 6 bases from J, the gap between germline ends came to 14 bases. This CDR3 is CASSPEGPKVQPQHF. The CDR3 DNA is TGTGCCAGCTCACCAGAGGGACCGAAGGTTCAGCCCCAGCATTTT.

The chain joins TRBV5-1 to TRBJ2-5; D gene ambiguous. Germline CDR1 reads SGHRS; CDR2 reads YFSETQ. The CDR3 extends over 11 amino acids. The ends were cut back, 4 bases at V and 2 bases at J, with 3 bases in the middle. CDR3 amino acids: CASSKQETQYF. CDR3 nucleotide sequence: TGCGCCAGCAGCAAACAAGAGACCCAGTACTTC.

The V call is TRBV7-6, the J call TRBJ2-1; tentative D call: TRBD2 (5 bases). The V end was cut by 5 bases, the J end by 1 base, with 9 bases between. In germline, CDR1 is SGHVS, CDR2 FNYEAQ. CDR3 length: 14 amino acids. The CDR3 DNA reads as TGTGCCAGCAGCCGGGGTTGGTCCTACAATGAGCAGTTCTTC. Its translation: CASSRGWSYNEQFF.

V and J are TRBV28 and TRBJ2-5; 8 positions match TRBD1. Germline loops: CDR1 MDHEN, CDR2 SYDVKM. V lost 6 bases and J lost 9; bases outside the gene matches: 9. The CDR3 spans 13 residues. CDR3 coding DNA: TGTGCCAGCAGGCCTCCGGGACAGGCCCCCCAGTACTTC. Amino acid sequence: CASRPPGQAPQYF.